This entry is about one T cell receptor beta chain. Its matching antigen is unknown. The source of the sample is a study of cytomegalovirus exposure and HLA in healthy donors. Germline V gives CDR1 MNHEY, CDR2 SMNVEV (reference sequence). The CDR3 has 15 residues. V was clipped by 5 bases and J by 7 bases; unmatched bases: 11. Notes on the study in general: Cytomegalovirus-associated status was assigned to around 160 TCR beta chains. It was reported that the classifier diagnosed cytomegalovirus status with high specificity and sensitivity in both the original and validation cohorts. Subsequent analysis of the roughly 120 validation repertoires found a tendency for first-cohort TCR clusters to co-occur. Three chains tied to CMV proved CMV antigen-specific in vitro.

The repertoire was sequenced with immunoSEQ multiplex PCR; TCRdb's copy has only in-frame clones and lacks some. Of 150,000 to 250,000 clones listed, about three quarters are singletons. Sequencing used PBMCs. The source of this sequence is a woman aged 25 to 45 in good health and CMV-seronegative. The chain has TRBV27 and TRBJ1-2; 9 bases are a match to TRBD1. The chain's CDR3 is CASSRRQGGVVGYTF. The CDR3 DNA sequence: TGTGCCAGCAGTCGGAGACAGGGGGGGGTGGTTGGCTACACCTTC.